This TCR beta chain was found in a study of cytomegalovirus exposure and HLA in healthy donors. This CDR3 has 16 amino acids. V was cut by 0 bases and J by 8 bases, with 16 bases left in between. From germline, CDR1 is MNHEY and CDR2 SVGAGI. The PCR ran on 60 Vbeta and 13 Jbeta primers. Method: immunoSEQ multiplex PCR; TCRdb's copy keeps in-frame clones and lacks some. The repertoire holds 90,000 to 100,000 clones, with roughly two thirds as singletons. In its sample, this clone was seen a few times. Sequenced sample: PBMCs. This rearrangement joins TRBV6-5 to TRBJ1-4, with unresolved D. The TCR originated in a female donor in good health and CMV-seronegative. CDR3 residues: CASSYSSGFLGEKLFF. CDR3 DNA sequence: TGTGCCAGCAGTTACTCGAGCGGATTTCTAGGAGAAAAACTGTTTTTT.